This T cell receptor (beta chain) was sequenced for a study of shared clonotypes between healthy human individuals (TCRdb year 2020). Context from the whole study: The cohort comprised a couple of women and a few men aged 18 to 49 years. Per donor, three plates each were used for CD4 naive and CD4 memory, two for CD8 naive, and one for CD8 memory. Blood TCR repertoires of five healthy adults were deeply sequenced to estimate repertoire size and the extent of clonotype sharing between individuals. To increase sequencing depth and limit assay-specific biases, different laboratories used diverse techniques to prepare libraries and sequence TCR repertoires. Between about 0.94 and 8.9 billion PBMCs per donor were obtained by leukapheresis.

What the research found in general, with its limitations: Naive subsets generally had larger estimated clonotype richness than memory subsets did. Across a handful of donors, 5% to 6% of naive CD4, roughly 3.5% of naive CD8, around 2.5% of memory CD4, and approximately 0.42% of memory CD8 clonotypes were shared. Compared with non-shared clonotypes, the clonotypes found in all four sorted-subset donors had higher generation probabilities. Incomplete sequencing was indicated by rarefaction of sorted-subset datasets, despite the large sequencing depth. Because the study included a small number of donors, the genetic and exposure-history diversity represented was limited. Based on pairwise subsampling, the degree of clonotype sharing among donors was expected to be affected by sequencing depth. Only blood was sampled, and tissue TCR repertoires likely differ from those in blood.

V drops 0 bases and J drops 3 bases, leaving 18 bases in between. Based on the germline V gene, the CDR1 and CDR2 sequences are MGHRA and YSYEKL. The CDR3 covers 19 residues, taking in both the cysteine and the phenylalanine. The retained sequence is limited to the CDR3, 57 bases, with the frame set at the first base. The donors were healthy, HIV-negative adults with no recently reported acute infections or vaccinations. Every donor was a Caucasian adult living in Nashville, Tennessee, USA. Magnetic negative selection was used to enrich CD4+ T cells, after which naive cells were positively selected on CD45RA and the negative fraction became the memory subset. Blood was obtained by leukapheresis, after which PBMCs were separated by Ficoll-Histopaque density gradient centrifugation and cryopreserved in liquid nitrogen vapor phase. Analytical flow cytometry was used to check the purity and quantity of each magnetically sorted T cell population. Genomic DNA was isolated from each sorted fraction and quantified by UV absorbance on a Nanodrop 2000c.

Comment on this clone: The target of this receptor is not known. Base qualities were left out, and no much larger clone turns up one base away.

Using the deep immunoSEQ assay, TCR CDR3 regions were amplified from genomic DNA by multiplex PCR. Extracted genomic DNA from each cell subset was distributed evenly across all wells of several immunoSEQ 96-well plates, and each plate was treated as a replicate. For sorted subsets, each replicate PCR was loaded with 200 ng genomic DNA, equivalent to 30,000 or so T cell genomes. The purified libraries were quantified using a Qubit 3.0 fluorometer, sized with a Bioanalyzer 2100, and then quantified again using the KAPA Library Quantification kit. Each immunoSEQ 96-well plate was sequenced on its own single-read 150-cycle Illumina NextSeq 550 flow cell. As for how the authors treated the data: The immunoSEQ output contained only junctional sequences without quality scores, so filtering could not match that applied to full-length reads. Sequences were annotated with PyIR, a Python wrapper for IgBLAST v1.9, using IMGT germline references to assign V/J genes and CDR3. Reads were filtered out if the reads had weak V/J assignments (E-value above 1e-6), no CDR3, stop codons, out-of-frame junctions, or ambiguous translated residues. V3J clonotypes were defined as sequences sharing an identical inferred V gene, J gene, and CDR3 amino acid sequence. Percentage overlap between repertoires was calculated by dividing the number of shared unique clonotypes by the size of the smaller repertoire. Repertoire richness was assessed with RTK rarefaction, the Chao1 estimator, and Recon v2.1 estimates of unobserved clonotypes. Generation probabilities for all TCRbeta clonotypes obtained by the gDNA method from several donors were computed using OLGA. Imported from immuneACCESS, the table was reduced by TCRdb to in-frame sequences with V and J called. These copies leave out some clones; in studies compared against another copy, an unresolved V gene accounts for under half, and the cause of the remainder is not known. Clone size and the V and J calls come from that table; the DNA yielded D and trimming. This sample lists some 2,400,000 clones; 90% to 97% were detected once. The ten top clones hold around 0.13% of the sample.

This sequence uses TRBV4-1 and TRBJ1-6, with the D gene call left open. The receptor was derived from a man aged 18 to 35 in good health. Sequenced input: naive CD4+ T cells sorted from blood. This specimen's cell subset or site label, interpreted: CD45RA+ positively selected. This receptor has the CDR3 CASSQDSISRADYNSPLHF. The DNA reads TGCGCCAGCAGCCAAGATTCGATTTCTCGGGCCGACTATAATTCACCCCTCCACTTT.